This entry lists 25 T cell receptor beta chains sequenced from one sample in a study of OX40 agonist ivuxolimab in advanced cancers. Produced via immunoSEQ multiplex PCR; TCRdb's table is partial and in-frame only. Among tens of thousands of clones listed, 80% to 95% were seen once. Sequencing was performed on CD4+ or CD8+ T cells sorted from blood, taken in a trial of the OX40 agonist ivuxolimab. The receptors derive from an adult with an advanced solid tumor such as melanoma, head and neck, liver or kidney cancer.

CDR3 nucleotide sequence: TGTGCCAGCAGCGGGTTGAACACTGAAGCTTTCTTT. It is translated as CASSGLNTEAFF. V is TRBV28 and J is TRBJ1-1; D not resolved. This CDR3 comprises 12 residues. Germline V gives CDR1 MDHEN, CDR2 SYDVKM. The germline V and J ends were trimmed by 6 bases and 0 bases, with 5 bases remaining between them. The complete variable domain, with remaining parts taken from reference TRBV28 and TRBJ1-1, reads DVKVTQSSRYLVKRTGEKVFLECVQDMDHENMFWYRQDPGLGLRLIYFSYDVKMKEKGDIPEGYSVSREKKERFSLILESASTNQTSMYLCASSGLNTEAFFGQGTRLTVV.

This clone appeared once. The chain links TRBV9 to TRBJ2-2; unclear D gene. Per the germline V gene, CDR1 is SGDLS and CDR2 is YYNGEE. Trimming stripped 0 bases from V and 6 bases from J, with 12 bases between. This CDR3 is built from 15 residues. Written as DNA, the CDR3 is TGTGCCAGCAGCGTAGGGCAGGTTTTGGCCGGGGAGCTGTTTTTT. Protein sequence: CASSVGQVLAGELFF.

CDR3 in DNA: TGTGCCAGCAGTGAATGGGGTTTCGATGAAAAACTGTTTTTT. Its translation is CASSEWGFDEKLFF. The chain has TRBV6-5 and TRBJ1-4; D gene ambiguous. The CDR3 length is 14 residues. V gave up 5 bases and J gave up 6 bases, with 13 bases separating them. CDR1 is MNHEY, CDR2 SVGAGI, per germline.

The gene calls are TRBV7-9 and TRBJ2-4; D remains unclear. The V gene's germline CDR1 is SEHNR and CDR2 FQNEAQ (reference sequence). CDR3 length equals 12 residues. The ends were cut back, 4 bases at V and 7 bases at J, with 8 bases in the middle. CDR3: CASSSPPNIQYF. The CDR3 nucleotides read TGTGCCAGCAGCTCCCCTCCGAACATTCAGTACTTC.

This clone has only a few counts. V is TRBV5-4 and J is TRBJ2-1; D call uncertain. This CDR3 is 13 amino acids long. Looked up from germline, CDR1 is SGHNT and CDR2 is YYREEE (reference sequence). The V gene lost 0 bases and the J gene lost 7 bases, with 8 bases spanning the gap. CDR3 bases: TGTGCCAGCAGCTTGGTAGGAAAAAATGAGCAGTTCTTC. Residues: CASSLVGKNEQFF.

The chain links TRBV7-2 to TRBJ1-1; no definite D call. CDR1 and CDR2 from the germline V gene are SGHTA and FQGNSA. V dropped 6 bases and J dropped 3 bases, with 11 bases sitting between them. CDR3 length equals 13 residues. The CDR3 DNA reads as TGTGCCAGCAGTCTCACACGGGACACTGAAGCTTTCTTT. Translating it yields CASSLTRDTEAFF.

The chain is built from TRBV7-9 and TRBJ1-5; the match to TRBD1 covers 8 bases. The junction had 8 bases not matched to a gene; V was cut back by 3 bases and J by 4 bases. The CDR3 runs to 16 residues. The germline V gene has CDR1 SEHNR and CDR2 FQNEAQ (reference sequence). CDR3 DNA: TGTGCCAGCAGCTTGACCTCCGGGACAGGTAATCAGCCCCAGCATTTT. It encodes CASSLTSGTGNQPQHF. Full variable domain (rest looked up from reference TRBV7-9 and TRBJ1-5): DTGVSQNPRHKITKRGQNVTFRCDPISEHNRLYWYRQTLGQGPEFLTYFQNEAQLEKSRLLSDRFSAERPKGSFSTLEIQRTEQGDSAMYLCASSLTSGTGNQPQHFGDGTRLSIL.

V gene TRBV5-1 combines with J gene TRBJ1-4; D is uncertain. This CDR3 contains 15 residues. Germline loops: CDR1 SGHRS, CDR2 YFSETQ. V lost 1 base, J lost 8 bases, and 15 bases lay in between. The CDR3 nucleotides read TGCGCCAGCAGCTTGAAGGCGACTGGTAGAGAAAAACTGTTTTTT. Its translation is CASSLKATGREKLFF. The full variable domain, with the rest looked up from reference TRBV5-1 and TRBJ1-4, is KAGVTQTPRYLIKTRGQQVTLSCSPISGHRSVSWYQQTPGQGLQFLFEYFSETQRNKGNFPGRFSGRQFSNSRSEMNVSTLELGDSALYLCASSLKATGREKLFFGSGTQLSVL.

This clone has a handful of counts. V usage is TRBV6-6 and J usage is TRBJ2-2; D is possibly TRBD2 (6 bases). This CDR3 comprises 15 residues. Between the trimmed V and J ends, which lost 6 bases and 1 base, there was a span of 12 bases. Germline values: CDR1 MNHNY, CDR2 SVGAGI (reference sequence). CDR3 nucleotide sequence: TGTGCCAGCAGCCCCGGGAGCATGAACACCGGGGAGCTGTTTTTT. Translating it yields CASSPGSMNTGELFF.

The chain links TRBV6-5 to TRBJ2-1; D unresolved. Trimming removed 0 bases from V and 7 bases from J, with 13 bases in between. The germline V gene has CDR1 MNHEY and CDR2 SVGAGI. This CDR3 contains 15 residues. For the CDR3, the DNA is TGTGCCAGCAGTTACTCGGGCCCCTTTTTTAATGAGCAGTTCTTC. It codes for CASSYSGPFFNEQFF.

The genes are TRBV5-4 and TRBJ2-4, with 11 bases fitting TRBD2. V lost 3 bases to trimming and J lost 0 bases; unmatched junction nucleotides: 5. In germline, CDR1 is SGHNT, CDR2 YYREEE (reference sequence). This CDR3 comprises 17 residues. The CDR3 coding sequence is TGTGCCAGCAGCTCACCGACTAGCGGGATAGCCAAAAACATTCAGTACTTC. Its translation: CASSSPTSGIAKNIQYF.

The V and J genes are TRBV11-3 and TRBJ2-2; 7 bases line up with TRBD1. The CDR3 totals 15 residues. J gave up 1 base and V 5 bases, and 4 bases lay outside the gene matches. Germline lookup yields CDR1 SGHNT and CDR2 YENEEA. This CDR3 reads CASSIQGVNTGELFF. In DNA form, the CDR3 reads TGTGCCAGCAGCATCCAGGGGGTGAACACCGGGGAGCTGTTTTTT.

The rearrangement uses TRBV14 and TRBJ2-7; possible D gene TRBD1, 6 bases. The CDR3 consists of 14 residues. Looked up from germline, CDR1 is SGHDN and CDR2 is FVKESK. V was cut by 4 bases and J by 2 bases, with 12 bases left in between. The CDR3 reads CASSPRQATYEQYF. The CDR3, as DNA: TGTGCCAGCAGCCCCCGACAGGCCACCTACGAGCAGTACTTC.

V is TRBV28 and J is TRBJ2-7, with TRBD2 identical over 8 bases. Germline-derived CDR1 and CDR2 are MDHEN and SYDVKM. V lost 8 bases, J lost 9 bases, and 12 bases stayed unmatched. This CDR3 is 13 amino acids long. The CDR3 spells CASSRLALNWQYF. The CDR3 DNA sequence: TGTGCCAGCTCAAGACTAGCGCTCAACTGGCAGTACTTC. The complete variable domain, with remaining parts taken from reference TRBV28 and TRBJ2-7, reads DVKVTQSSRYLVKRTGEKVFLECVQDMDHENMFWYRQDPGLGLRLIYFSYDVKMKEKGDIPEGYSVSREKKERFSLILESASTNQTSMYLCASSRLALNWQYFGPGTRLTVT.

Worth noting for this clone: This sample also contains other DNA sequences that code for the same CDR3. V is TRBV5-1 and J is TRBJ2-4; the match to TRBD1 covers 11 bases. J was trimmed by 8 bases and V by 2 bases; bases with no gene match: 15. The CDR3 spans 18 residues. CDR1 and CDR2 from the germline V gene are SGHRS and YFSETQ. The chain's CDR3 is CASSLAGTGGRGRDIQYF. The CDR3 DNA sequence: TGCGCCAGCAGCTTAGCCGGGACAGGGGGGCGGGGCAGGGACATTCAGTACTTC.

The chain recombines TRBV6-5 with TRBJ1-5; 9 nucleotides line up with TRBD1. This CDR3 is 15 amino acids long. Germline V lookup: CDR1 MNHEY, CDR2 SVGAGI. J lost 3 bases, V lost 4 bases, and 4 bases had no gene match. The CDR3 coding sequence is TGTGCCAGCAGTTGGGACAGGGTCTACAATCAGCCCCAGCATTTT. It codes for CASSWDRVYNQPQHF.

The chain combines TRBV29-1 with TRBJ2-3; maybe TRBD1 (5 bases). V lost 0 bases, J lost 0 bases, and 19 bases lay in between. The CDR3 runs to 18 residues. Germline-derived CDR1 and CDR2 are SQVTM and ANQGSEA. CDR3 DNA sequence: TGCAGCGTTGAAGAATTGGTAGGGCAGGGAAAAAGCACAGATACGCAGTATTTT. It translates to CSVEELVGQGKSTDTQYF.

The chain links TRBV9 to TRBJ1-2; D is ambiguous. The CDR3 covers 13 residues. CDR1 is SGDLS, CDR2 YYNGEE, per germline. Trimming took off 4 bases at V and 8 bases at J, with 15 bases between the two ends. This CDR3 reads CASSSGGPLGYTF. The DNA of the CDR3 is TGTGCCAGCAGCTCTGGCGGTCCTTTAGGCTACACCTTC.

The chain employs TRBV5-6 and TRBJ2-4, with D possibly matching TRBD1 (5 bases). The germline gives CDR1 SGHDT, CDR2 YYEEEE. With 1 base removed from V and 0 bases from J, the gap between germline ends came to 8 bases. This CDR3 comprises 15 residues. The CDR3, as DNA: TGTGCCAGCAGCTTGCTTGGGGCAGCCAAAAACATTCAGTACTTC. Its protein is CASSLLGAAKNIQYF.

This clone has a single count. The rearrangement links TRBV27 to TRBJ2-1; D is undetermined. The CDR3 runs 15 residues. V was shortened by 8 bases and J by 3 bases, with 17 bases between the two germline ends. The V gene's germline CDR1 is MNHEY and CDR2 SMNVEV (reference sequence). The CDR3 DNA follows: TGTGCCAGCGGGGTTTCTAGGCAATTCTACAATGAGCAGTTCTTC. Protein: CASGVSRQFYNEQFF.

This chain joins TRBV9 and TRBJ2-2; D gene uncertain. The length of the CDR3 is 14 residues. Germline V gene lookup returns CDR1 SGDLS and CDR2 YYNGEE. Trimming stripped 2 bases from V and 7 bases from J, with 12 bases between. The CDR3 bases are TGTGCCAGCAGCGTCCCTCCTTCGGACGGGGAGCTGTTTTTT. Residues: CASSVPPSDGELFF.

This chain connects TRBV11-2 to TRBJ2-7; D unresolved. V lost 6 bases, J lost 8 bases, and 17 bases lay in between. This CDR3 comprises 13 residues. Looked up from germline, CDR1 is SGHAT and CDR2 is FQNNGV. The CDR3 protein is CASRYQLNTQQYF. The CDR3 nucleotides are TGTGCCAGCAGGTATCAGCTCAATACACAGCAGTACTTC.

The chain recombines TRBV19 with TRBJ1-2, with D uncertain. There are 14 residues in the CDR3. V shed 5 bases and J shed 0 bases, with 10 bases lying between them. Germline V gene sequence: CDR1 LNHDA, CDR2 SQIVND (reference sequence). The CDR3 DNA reads as TGTGCCAGTAGTGCGCAAATTTCTAACTATGGCTACACCTTC. It codes for CASSAQISNYGYTF.

The chain carries TRBV27 and TRBJ2-6, with 7 bases identical to TRBD1. Germline V lookup: CDR1 MNHEY, CDR2 SMNVEV (reference sequence). Unmatched junction bases numbered 3, after V lost 6 bases and J lost 1 base. This CDR3 spans 15 amino acids. This CDR3 reads CASRPTGSGANVLTF. CDR3 bases: TGTGCCAGCAGGCCGACAGGGTCTGGGGCCAACGTCCTGACTTTC.

The rearrangement uses TRBV11-2 and TRBJ2-1, with 10 bases identical to TRBD2. Germline CDR1 reads SGHAT; CDR2 reads FQNNGV. The CDR3 is 18 residues long. Trimming took 2 bases from V and 2 from J; bases not matched to a gene: 9. The CDR3 sequence: CASSLRLAGVGAYNEQFF. CDR3 bases: TGTGCCAGCAGCTTAAGGCTAGCGGGAGTTGGGGCCTACAATGAGCAGTTCTTC.